This TCR beta chain originates from a study of cytomegalovirus exposure and HLA in healthy donors. 13 Jbeta primers and 60 Vbeta primers were used for the PCR. Profiled with immunoSEQ multiplex PCR; TCRdb holds only in-frame clones, not every one. The data show 150,000 to 200,000 clones, with around 80% seen just once and about 2.5% held by the top ten. Study outcomes and limitations: A link between a missense DCLRE1C variant and TCR beta V- and J-gene trimming emerged from a later analysis.

J was trimmed by 5 bases and V by 4 bases; bases with no gene match: 6. The CDR3 is 15 amino acids. Looked up from germline, CDR1 is SEHNR and CDR2 is FQNEAQ (reference sequence). Worth noting for this clone: The antigen is unknown.

The sequence was collected from a woman between 50 and 59 years old in good health and CMV-seronegative. What was sequenced was PBMCs. The rearrangement uses TRBV7-9 and TRBJ2-1; TRBD1 matches 9 bases. CDR3 residues: CASSSLRTGDNEQFF. In DNA, the CDR3 is TGTGCCAGCAGCTCCCTTCGGACAGGGGACAATGAGCAGTTCTTC.